This T cell receptor beta chain comes out of a study of T cell responses to AZD1222 COVID-19 vaccine. Profiled with immunoSEQ multiplex PCR; TCRdb holds only in-frame clones, not every one. Of under 150,000 clones in the sample, 92% were seen once. The germline gives CDR1 MNHEY, CDR2 SVGAGI. Trimming stripped 11 bases from V and 4 bases from J, with 18 bases between. The CDR3 runs 14 residues. This clone appeared a single time. The J gene is TRBJ2-1, the V gene TRBV6-5, with a tentative D call TRBD2 (5 bases). This TCR was sampled from an adult who received the AZD1222 COVID-19 vaccine. This sample comprised peripheral blood, obtained 28 days after the second AZD1222 dose. The CDR3 loop is CASSRASSYNEQFF. CDR3 coding DNA: TGTGCCTCCTCGCGGGCTAGCAGTTACAATGAGCAGTTCTTC.